These 3 T cell receptor beta chains were all obtained from the same sample, sequenced in a study of blood T cell repertoires in COVID-19. TCRdb's table, derived via immunoSEQ multiplex PCR, lists solely in-frame clones and lacks some. The sample has nearly 70,000 clones, approximately 89% seen once. Input material: peripheral blood. The receptors stem from a woman aged 70-85 years with acute or convalescent COVID-19.

V is TRBV6-6 and J is TRBJ1-1, with 8 bases that match TRBD1. The V segment lost 2 bases and the J segment 4 bases; nucleotides outside the gene matches: 3. CDR3 size: 14 residues. Germline loops: CDR1 MNHNY, CDR2 SVGAGI (reference sequence). This CDR3 reads CASSYDRGSTEAFF. CDR3 nucleotides: TGTGCCAGCAGTTACGACAGGGGATCCACTGAAGCTTTCTTT.

This clone has more than one count but fewer than ten. The chain carries TRBV5-4 and TRBJ1-3, with D tentatively TRBD1 (5 bases). The CDR3 has 15 residues. The germline V gene has CDR1 SGHNT and CDR2 YYREEE (reference sequence). V gave up 0 bases and J gave up 9 bases, with 16 bases separating them. The CDR3 nucleotides read TGTGCCAGCAGCTTGGCGGGGCAGGGAGGGAGCACCATATATTTT. Translated, it gives CASSLAGQGGSTIYF.

This chain links TRBV2 with TRBJ1-5, with 8 positions matching TRBD1. The V gene end was trimmed by 6 bases and the J gene end by 4 bases; junction bases not matched to a gene: 8. CDR1 and CDR2 (germline): SNHLY, FYNNEI. This CDR3 has 15 residues. The CDR3 region has the DNA TGTGCCAGCAGATATAGGACAGGGAATAATCAGCCCCAGCATTTT. Translation: CASRYRTGNNQPQHF. Variable domain in full (rest from reference TRBV2 and TRBJ1-5): EPEVTQTPSHQVTQMGQEVILRCVPISNHLYFYWYRQILGQKVEFLVSFYNNEISEKSEIFDDQFSVERPDGSNFTLKIRSTKLEDSAMYFCASRYRTGNNQPQHFGDGTRLSIL.